This TCR beta chain was recorded in a study of T cell responses to AZD1222 COVID-19 vaccine. The CDR3 is 18 amino acids. V trimming: 8 bases; J trimming: 4 bases; junction bases outside the gene matches: 23. Germline CDR1 is MDHEN and CDR2 is SYDVKM. Profiled with immunoSEQ multiplex PCR; TCRdb holds only in-frame clones, not every one. The sample lists around 160,000 clones; 90% to 95% were seen once. The V and J genes are TRBV28 and TRBJ2-7; 7 positions match TRBD2. The receptor was isolated from an adult in good health. Sample: peripheral blood, taken on day 0 of MenACWY control vaccination. CDR3 amino acids: CASSYTPRGAGVGYEQYF. In DNA form, the CDR3 reads TGTGCCAGCTCCTACACCCCAAGGGGCGCGGGAGTAGGTTACGAGCAGTACTTC.